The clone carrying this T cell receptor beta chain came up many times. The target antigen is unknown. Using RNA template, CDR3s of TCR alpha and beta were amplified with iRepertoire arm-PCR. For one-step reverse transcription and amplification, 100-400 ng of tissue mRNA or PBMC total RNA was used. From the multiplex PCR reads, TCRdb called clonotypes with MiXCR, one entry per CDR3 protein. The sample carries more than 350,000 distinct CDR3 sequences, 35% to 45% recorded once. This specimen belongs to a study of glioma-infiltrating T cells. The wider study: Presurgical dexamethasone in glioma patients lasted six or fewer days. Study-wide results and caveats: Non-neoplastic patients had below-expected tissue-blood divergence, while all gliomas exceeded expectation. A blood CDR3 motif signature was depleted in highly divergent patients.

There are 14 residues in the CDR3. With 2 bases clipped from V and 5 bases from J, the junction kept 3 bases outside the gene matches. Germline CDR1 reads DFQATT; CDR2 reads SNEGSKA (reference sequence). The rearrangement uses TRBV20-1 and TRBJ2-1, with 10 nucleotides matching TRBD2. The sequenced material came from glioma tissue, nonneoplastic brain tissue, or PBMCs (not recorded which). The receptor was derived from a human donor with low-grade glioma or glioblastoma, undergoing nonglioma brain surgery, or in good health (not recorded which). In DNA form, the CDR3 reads TGCAGTGCTAGATACGGACTAGCGGACAATGAGCAGTTCTTC. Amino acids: CSARYGLADNEQFF.